The next 5 T cell receptor beta chains were all read from a single sample in a study of blood T cell repertoires in COVID-19. Only in-frame clones appear in the TCRdb table, and some are missing; sequencing was by immunoSEQ multiplex PCR. The sample lists around 250,000 clones, approximately 80% occurring once. Sequenced material: peripheral blood. Receptor source: a man aged 30 to 39 who had recovered from COVID-19.

There are a few counts of this clone. J is TRBJ1-2 and V is TRBV3-1 (or the pseudogene TRBV3-2); 9 bases align to TRBD1. Germline CDR1 reads LGHDT; CDR2 reads YNNKEL (reference sequence). The CDR3 contains 14 residues. After removal of 0 bases from V and 4 bases from J, the junction contained 0 bases not matched to a gene. CDR3 loop: CASSQEGQGYGYTF. In DNA, the CDR3 is TGTGCCAGCAGCCAAGAGGGACAGGGCTATGGCTACACCTTC.

This chain joins TRBV11-1 and TRBJ1-4; possible D gene TRBD1, 5 bases. Trimming removed 1 base from V and 5 bases from J, with 11 bases in between. CDR1 is SGHAT, CDR2 FQDESV, per germline (reference sequence). The CDR3 has 15 residues. The CDR3 nucleotides read TGTGCCAGCAGCTTAGAACGTGGGGCGAATGAAAAACTGTTTTTT. It yields the protein CASSLERGANEKLFF.

This sequence joins TRBV19 and TRBJ1-1; D is unresolved. Per germline, CDR1 LNHDA and CDR2 SQIVND (reference sequence). The CDR3 is 12 amino acids. The germline V and J ends were trimmed by 6 bases and 3 bases, with 8 bases remaining between them. The CDR3 DNA sequence: TGTGCCAGTAGAACCATAGACACTGAAGCTTTCTTT. Encoded protein: CASRTIDTEAFF.

The chain links TRBV2 to TRBJ2-3; D is undetermined. The CDR3 sequence is 16 residues long. Trimming took 0 bases from V and 1 from J, leaving 11 bases between them. CDR1 is SNHLY, CDR2 FYNNEI, per germline. The DNA of the CDR3 is TGTGCCAGCAGTGAAGCGGAGTACTTACGCACAGATACGCAGTATTTT. Translation: CASSEAEYLRTDTQYF.

This rearrangement joins TRBV7-6 to TRBJ2-6; weak D call: TRBD1 (5 bases). The CDR3 is 17 amino acids. Germline CDR1 and CDR2: SGHVS and FNYEAQ. V was pared by 1 base and J by 0 bases, with 10 bases between. CDR3 sequence: CASSLVGANSGANVLTF. The CDR3 bases are TGTGCCAGCAGCTTAGTTGGGGCGAACTCTGGGGCCAACGTCCTGACTTTC.